This T cell receptor (beta chain) is from a study of OX40 agonist ivuxolimab in advanced cancers. Turning to the overall study: The costimulatory receptor OX40 (CD134) was targeted by ivuxolimab, a fully human IgG2 agonistic monoclonal antibody. Among the 50 to 55 dose-escalation patients, about 20 had hepatocellular carcinoma, approximately 15 melanoma, 9 renal cell carcinoma and 9 head and neck cancer. Prior anti-PD-1, anti-PD-L1 or anti-CTLA-4 therapy was permitted, and approximately 42% of dose-escalation patients had received checkpoint inhibitors. The monotherapy dose-escalation portion (N of about 50 patients) of the phase I ivuxolimab trial is reported in the paper. Three dose-escalation patients achieved partial responses, one with hepatocellular carcinoma and two with cutaneous melanoma. Peripheral TCRbeta sequencing aimed to test whether ivuxolimab altered TCR sequence diversity and caused clonal T-cell expansion. Intravenous ivuxolimab was administered to patients every 2 weeks at six dose levels: 0.01, 0.1, 0.3, 1.5, 3 and 10 mg/kg. The dose-escalation cohort was 80% to 90% male with a mean age of approximately 60 years, ranging from roughly 23 to 80. Broader findings and caveats from the paper: Clonal expansion of both CD4+ and CD8+ blood T cells was observed from baseline to week 6 at doses 0.1 to 3.0 mg/kg. In the 0.1-3.0 mg/kg groups, partial responders were among the patients with the lowest normalized peripheral clonal expansion, particularly in CD8+ T cells. After ivuxolimab, CD8+ T cells had more expanded clones than CD4+ T cells on average. The antigen specificity of the clonally expanded peripheral T cells was not determined. Low levels of normalized T-cell clonal expansion were also seen in some patients who did not respond.

The CDR3 contains 15 residues, cysteine and phenylalanine counted. The entry retains the CDR3 DNA only, 45 bases that are in frame from base 1. In the germline V gene, CDR1 corresponds to SGHTA and CDR2 to FQGNSA. V sheds 1 base and J sheds 5 bases, leaving 11 bases between their ends. Comments on this clone: Its antigen is unknown. Base qualities are missing; no much larger clone stands one base away.

The trial excluded patients who had a history of autoimmune disease or who were on systemic immunosuppression. Peripheral blood for TCR sequencing was collected from all dose cohorts at baseline, on cycle 4 day 1, and on cycle 7 day 1. The samples were drawn from a first-in-human, open-label, multicenter phase I dose-escalation trial of ivuxolimab. The trial enrolled adults with locally advanced or metastatic head and neck squamous cell, hepatocellular, melanoma or renal cell carcinoma. Before TCR sequencing, CD4+ and CD8+ T cells were separately sorted from peripheral blood. Genomic DNA was isolated from the sorted cells so that the TCRbeta CDR3 region could be sequenced. The immunoSEQ Assay was used for sequencing of TCRbeta CDR3 regions. TCRdb took over this immuneACCESS table, retaining in-frame rearrangements with V and J assigned. Such tables are incomplete; in checked studies, under half of the missing clones stem from an unresolved V gene, and the remainder is unexplained. This sample gives 80,000 to 95,000 clones in total; around nine tenths of them show up just once. Around 0.78% of the sample is held by the ten biggest clonotypes.

The sample was CD4+ or CD8+ T cells sorted from blood, taken in a trial of the OX40 agonist ivuxolimab. This chain is built from TRBV7-2 and TRBJ1-4, with TRBD1 as a weak D call on 5 bases. This clonotype was sampled from an adult with an advanced solid tumor such as melanoma, head and neck, liver or kidney cancer. The CDR3 protein is CASSLVAGLNEKLFF. The DNA sequence is as follows: TGTGCCAGCAGCTTAGTGGCGGGGCTAAATGAAAAACTGTTTTTT. Full variable domain (CDR3 extended with the reference TRBV7-2 and TRBJ1-4 proteins): GAGVSQSPSNKVTEKGKDVELRCDPISGHTALYWYRQSLGQGLEFLIYFQGNSAPDKSGLPSDRFSAERTGGSVSTLTIQRTQQEDSAVYLCASSLVAGLNEKLFFGSGTQLSVL.